What follows are 3 T cell receptor beta chains derived from one specimen sequenced in a study of T cells in Graves' hyperthyroidism and ophthalmopathy. RNA transcripts served as the template for amplifying TCR beta CDR3 regions. Initially, a first-round RT-PCR of the TCR CDR3 employed the HTBI primer set. A single record per CDR3 protein comes from TCRdb applying MiXCR to the multiplex PCR reads. The sample consists of roughly 720,000 distinct CDR3 sequences, roughly 17% of them appearing once. The sample was blood. The receptor source for this set is a man aged 45-65 years with Graves' hyperthyroidism.

At least ten counts were recorded for this clonotype. The chain is built from TRBV24-1 and TRBJ2-1, with a weak D call TRBD1 (5 bases). The CDR3 contains 13 residues. The V gene's germline CDR1 is KGHDR and CDR2 SFDVKD. The V and J ends lost 4 bases and 10 bases respectively, with 13 bases between them. Written as DNA, the CDR3 is TGTGCCACCAGTGACCAAGGGGCAAACGAGCAGTTCTTC. Translated: CATSDQGANEQFF.

There are many counts of this clonotype. The chain joins TRBV12-3 or TRBV12-4 to TRBJ2-2, with 8 bases fitting TRBD1. The V gene end was trimmed by 11 bases and the J gene end by 7 bases; junction bases not matched to a gene: 12. The CDR3 loop spans 14 amino acids. For the CDR3, the DNA is TGTGCCTTCAGGACAGGGTGGGAGAACGGGGAGCTGTTTTTT. This sequence encodes CAFRTGWENGELFF.

This clonotype has ten or more counts. The J gene is TRBJ2-1, the V gene TRBV28; D is perhaps TRBD1 (6 bases). Germline loops: CDR1 MDHEN, CDR2 SYDVKM. The CDR3 spans 13 residues. Deletions cut 5 bases from V and 6 bases from J, with 11 bases between. The chain's CDR3 is CASSTPGANEQFF. In DNA, the CDR3 is TGTGCCAGCAGTACGCCAGGGGCCAATGAGCAGTTCTTC.